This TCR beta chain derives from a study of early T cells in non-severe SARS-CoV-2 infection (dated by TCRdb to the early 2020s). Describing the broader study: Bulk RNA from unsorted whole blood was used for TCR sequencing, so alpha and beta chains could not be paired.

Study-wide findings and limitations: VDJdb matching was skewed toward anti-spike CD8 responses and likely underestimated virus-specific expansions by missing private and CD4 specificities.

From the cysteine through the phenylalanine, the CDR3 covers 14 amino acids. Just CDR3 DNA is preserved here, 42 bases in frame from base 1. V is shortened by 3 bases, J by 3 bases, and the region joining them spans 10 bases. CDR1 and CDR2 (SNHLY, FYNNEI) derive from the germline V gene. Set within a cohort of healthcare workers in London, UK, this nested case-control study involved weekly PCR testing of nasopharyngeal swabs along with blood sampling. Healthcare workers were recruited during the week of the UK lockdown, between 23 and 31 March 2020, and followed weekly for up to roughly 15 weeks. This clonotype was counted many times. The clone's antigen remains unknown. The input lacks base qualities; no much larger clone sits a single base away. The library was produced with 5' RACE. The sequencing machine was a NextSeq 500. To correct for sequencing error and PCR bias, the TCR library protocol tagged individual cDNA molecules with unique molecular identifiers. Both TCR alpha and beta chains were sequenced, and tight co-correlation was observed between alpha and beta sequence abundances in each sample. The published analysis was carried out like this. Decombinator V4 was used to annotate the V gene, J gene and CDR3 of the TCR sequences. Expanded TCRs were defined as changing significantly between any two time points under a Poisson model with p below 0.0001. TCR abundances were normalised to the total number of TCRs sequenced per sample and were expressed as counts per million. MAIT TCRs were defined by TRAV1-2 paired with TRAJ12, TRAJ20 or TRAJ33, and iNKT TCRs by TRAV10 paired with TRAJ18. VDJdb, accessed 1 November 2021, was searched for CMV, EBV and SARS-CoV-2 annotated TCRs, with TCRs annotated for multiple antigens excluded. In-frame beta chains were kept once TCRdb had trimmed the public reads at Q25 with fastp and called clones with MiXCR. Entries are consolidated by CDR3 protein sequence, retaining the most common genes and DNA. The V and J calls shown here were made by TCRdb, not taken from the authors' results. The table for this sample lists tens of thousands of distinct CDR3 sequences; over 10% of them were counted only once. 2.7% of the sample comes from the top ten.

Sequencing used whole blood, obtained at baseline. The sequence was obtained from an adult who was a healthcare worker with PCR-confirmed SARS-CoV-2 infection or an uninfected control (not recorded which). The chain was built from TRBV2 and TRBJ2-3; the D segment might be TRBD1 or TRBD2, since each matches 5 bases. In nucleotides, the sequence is TGTGCCAGCAGTGAGGGACCTGGGACAGATACGCAGTATTTT. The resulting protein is CASSEGPGTDTQYF.